A single sample is the source of the 30 T cell receptor beta chains below, sequenced in a study of CD8+CD57+ T cells in acquired aplastic anemia. Both TCR beta VDJ combination and CDR3 sequence profiling were carried out. Genomic DNA was the template for this profiling. TCRdb passed the reads through MiXCR, listing each CDR3 protein once. The table lists about 180,000 distinct CDR3 sequences, around 48% of them singletons. In patients chosen for sequencing, flow cytometry had shown CD8+CD57+ cell expansion. The source material was sorted CD4+, CD8+, or CD8+CD57+ T cells (not recorded which) from PBMCs. The receptor set was obtained from a human donor with aplastic anemia.

The chain couples TRBV4-3 to TRBJ2-5; perhaps TRBD2 as D (7 bases). There are 16 residues in the CDR3. CDR1 and CDR2 from the germline V gene are LGHNA and YSLEER. V was trimmed by 0 bases and J by 1 base, leaving 12 bases between them. The CDR3 region has the DNA TGCGCCAGCAGCCAAGATATACGGGGGGCCCAAGAGACCCAGTACTTC. It translates to CASSQDIRGAQETQYF.

As concerns this clonotype: A read error is possible here, since a much larger clone lies one base away. V usage is TRBV10-3 and J usage is TRBJ1-3; D call uncertain. This CDR3 spans 12 amino acids. Germline loops: CDR1 ENHRY, CDR2 SYGVKD. The CDR3 spells CASSVTGNTIYF. The CDR3 DNA follows: TGTGCCAGCAGTGTGACTGGAAACACCATATATTTT.

The chain recombines TRBV7-9 with TRBJ2-7, with a weak D call TRBD1 (6 bases). The V gene lost 6 bases and the J gene lost 0 bases, with 12 bases spanning the gap. CDR3 length: 14 residues. Germline V gene lookup returns CDR1 SEHNR and CDR2 FQNEAQ (reference sequence). The CDR3 nucleotides read TGTGCCAGCAGTACGGACAGAAACTCCTACGAGCAGTACTTC. Translation gives CASSTDRNSYEQYF.

The CDR3 DNA reads as TGTGCCAGCAGCCGTGACAGGGTCATGAACACTGAAGCTTTCTTT. Protein product: CASSRDRVMNTEAFF. The chain combines TRBV7-9 with TRBJ1-1; 7 nucleotides match TRBD1. J was trimmed by 0 bases and V by 5 bases; bases with no gene match: 6. The germline V gene has CDR1 SEHNR and CDR2 FQNEAQ (reference sequence). This CDR3 region has 15 residues.

This clonotype was recorded at least ten times. The rearrangement joins TRBV20-1 to TRBJ2-7, with unresolved D. The V and J ends lost 5 bases and 3 bases respectively, with 8 bases between them. The CDR3 spans 11 residues. Germline CDR1 is DFQATT and CDR2 is SNEGSKA (reference sequence). The CDR3 loop is CSAGARYEQYF. The CDR3 region has the DNA TGCAGTGCTGGCGCTCGCTACGAGCAGTACTTC.

The chain recombines TRBV2 with TRBJ1-2, with 9 bases matching TRBD1. The CDR3 contains 12 residues. Germline V gene lookup returns CDR1 SNHLY and CDR2 FYNNEI. The V gene end was trimmed by 8 bases and the J gene end by 8 bases; junction bases not matched to a gene: 6. The CDR3 reads CASGGQGNGYTF. The CDR3 coding sequence is TGTGCCAGCGGCGGACAGGGGAACGGCTACACCTTC.

The chain carries TRBV6-1 and TRBJ1-1, with TRBD1 matching over 10 bases. V lost 7 bases and J lost 3; bases outside the gene matches: 5. Looked up from germline, CDR1 is MNHNS and CDR2 is SASEGT. This CDR3 region has 14 residues. CDR3 residues: CASKTGGRDTEAFF. The CDR3 DNA reads TGTGCCAGCAAGACAGGGGGCAGGGACACTGAAGCTTTCTTT.

The V call is TRBV20-1, the J call TRBJ2-1; D call uncertain. V was trimmed by 0 bases and J by 0 bases, leaving 9 bases between them. The CDR3 consists of 15 residues. Germline CDR1 is DFQATT and CDR2 is SNEGSKA (reference sequence). The CDR3 nucleotides are TGCAGTGCTAGAGATCCTGCTAGCTCCTACAATGAGCAGTTCTTC. Translation gives CSARDPASSYNEQFF.

This chain connects TRBV19 to TRBJ2-1; 11 nucleotides agree with TRBD2. The CDR3 has 19 residues. The ends lost 3 bases at V and 0 bases at J; junction bases unmatched: 10. Germline CDR1 and CDR2: LNHDA and SQIVND (reference sequence). CDR3 bases: TGTGCCAGTAGTATGAAGCTAGCGGGAGGTTCCAGCTCCTACAATGAGCAGTTCTTC. It yields the protein CASSMKLAGGSSSYNEQFF.

This clonotype was observed many times. The chain combines TRBV19 with TRBJ1-6; D gene uncertain. This CDR3 spans 14 amino acids. Trimming took off 2 bases at V and 9 bases at J, with 11 bases between the two ends. CDR1 LNHDA and CDR2 SQIVND come from the germline V gene (reference sequence). The CDR3 DNA follows: TGTGCCAGTAGTATAATCCGGGGAGGTTCACCCCTCCACTTT. It yields the protein CASSIIRGGSPLHF.

This chain joins TRBV20-1 and TRBJ2-3; possible D gene TRBD2, 5 bases. V was shortened by 1 base and J by 4 bases, with 9 bases between the two germline ends. The CDR3 is 13 amino acids. Germline CDR1 DFQATT, CDR2 SNEGSKA (reference sequence). This CDR3 reads CSARGVGADTQYF. In DNA, the CDR3 is TGCAGTGCTAGAGGAGTCGGGGCAGATACGCAGTATTTT.

The rearrangement uses TRBV10-3 and TRBJ2-6; D tentatively reads TRBD1 or TRBD2 (5 bases each). The CDR3 sequence is 18 residues long. From germline, CDR1 is ENHRY and CDR2 SYGVKD. V lost 4 bases and J 1 base, leaving 17 bases between the germline ends. As DNA, the CDR3 is TGTGCCATCAGTGTAGGTCAGGGTAGGACTTCTGGGGCCAACGTCCTGACTTTC. Its translation is CAISVGQGRTSGANVLTF.

A word on this clonotype: One end of the junction fails to match germline, which may point to a read error. The genes are TRBV24-1 and TRBJ1-1; D gene uncertain. Per the germline V gene, CDR1 is KGHDR and CDR2 is SFDVKD. This CDR3 comprises 10 residues. DNA for the CDR3: TGTGCCACCAGTGTGGCGACCGCCGGCTTT. Its protein product is CATSVATAGF.

The rearrangement uses TRBV2 and TRBJ2-3; 8 bases line up with TRBD2. This CDR3 has 16 residues. Germline CDR1 SNHLY, CDR2 FYNNEI. The trim removed 6 bases at V and 0 bases at J, leaving 8 bases unmatched. The CDR3 reads CASRATSGSSTDTQYF. The CDR3 DNA reads as TGTGCCAGCAGGGCCACTAGCGGTTCTAGCACAGATACGCAGTATTTT.

The chain is built from TRBV29-1 and TRBJ1-5; 9 bases fit TRBD1. Germline V gene lookup returns CDR1 SQVTM and CDR2 ANQGSEA. Trimming removed 6 bases from V and 7 bases from J; junction bases left unmatched: 7. The CDR3 loop spans 13 amino acids. DNA for the CDR3: TGCAGCGTGCCCGGACAGGGGACACAGCCCCAGCATTTT. It yields the protein CSVPGQGTQPQHF.

This chain joins TRBV11-2 and TRBJ2-5; TRBD2 matches at 9 bases. V was clipped by 5 bases and J by 4 bases; unmatched bases: 14. In germline, CDR1 is SGHAT, CDR2 FQNNGV. The CDR3 sequence is 17 residues long. The CDR3 spells CASSTPGGGARGETQYF. CDR3 DNA: TGTGCCAGCAGCACCCCGGGCGGGGGGGCACGCGGAGAGACCCAGTACTTC.

About this clonotype: The CDR3 does not close with the conserved phenylalanine or tryptophan, likely indicating a read error. This sequence joins TRBV12-3 or TRBV12-4 and TRBJ1-1; TRBD1 matches at 7 bases. V dropped 6 bases and J dropped 4; count of bases not matched to a gene: 8. This CDR3 has 14 residues. CDR3 coding DNA: TGTGCCAGCAGCTCACAGGGGTCGGTCACTGAAGCTTTCCTT. It translates to CASSSQGSVTEAFL.

There are many counts of this clonotype. The rearrangement links TRBV6-1 to TRBJ1-6; no clear D gene. CDR3 length: 14 amino acids. In germline, CDR1 is MNHNS, CDR2 SASEGT. Trimming took 1 base from V and 7 from J, leaving 8 bases between them. DNA of the CDR3: TGTGCCAGCAGTGAAGGCCTACGAAATTCACCCCTCCACTTT. Translating gives CASSEGLRNSPLHF.

Only a few counts were recorded for this clonotype. This chain connects TRBV9 to TRBJ2-7; the D is unclear. V lost 4 bases and J 1 base, leaving 9 bases between the germline ends. The CDR3 runs to 13 residues. CDR1 and CDR2 (germline): SGDLS, YYNGEE. The chain's CDR3 is CASSPDISYEQYF. The DNA of the CDR3 is TGTGCCAGCAGCCCCGACATATCCTACGAGCAGTACTTC.

The rearrangement uses TRBV12-3 or TRBV12-4 and TRBJ2-3, with D possibly matching TRBD1 (6 bases). V was trimmed by 2 bases and J by 2 bases, leaving 8 bases between them. The CDR3 contains 14 residues. In nucleotides, the CDR3 is TGTGCCAGCAGTTTACGACAGGACACAGATACGCAGTATTTT. Protein: CASSLRQDTDTQYF.

This clonotype appeared many times. The chain combines TRBV12-3 or TRBV12-4 with TRBJ2-2; D might be TRBD2 (7 bases). Trimming shortened V by 9 bases and J by 6 bases, and 11 bases separated the two germline ends. CDR3 length: 12 residues. CDR3 in amino acids: CASRGGAGELFF. In nucleotides, the CDR3 is TGTGCCAGTCGAGGGGGGGCCGGGGAGCTGTTTTTT.

This clonotype was observed many times. The chain's CDR3 is CASKGMSGANTEAFF. CDR3 coding DNA: TGTGCCAGCAAGGGCATGAGCGGGGCCAACACTGAAGCTTTCTTT. The chain links TRBV6-4 to TRBJ1-1; weak D call: TRBD1 (5 bases). V gave up 7 bases and J gave up 2 bases, with 17 bases separating them. The V gene's germline CDR1 is MRHNA and CDR2 SNTAGT. The CDR3 consists of 15 residues.

V gene TRBV11-3 combines with J gene TRBJ1-1; 7 bases fit TRBD1. In germline, CDR1 is SGHNT, CDR2 YENEEA. With 2 bases clipped from V and 2 bases from J, the junction kept 5 bases outside the gene matches. The CDR3 loop spans 15 amino acids. CDR3 nucleotides: TGTGCCAGCAGCTTACGGGGACAGACAAACACTGAAGCTTTCTTT. It encodes CASSLRGQTNTEAFF.

This clonotype has ten or more counts. The V and J genes are TRBV7-8 and TRBJ1-5; D unclear. The V gene's germline CDR1 is SGHVS and CDR2 FQNEAQ. The CDR3 extends over 16 amino acids. V dropped 1 base and J dropped 0 bases, with 10 bases sitting between them. The CDR3 loop is CASSLGEPHSNQPQHF. The CDR3 nucleotides read TGTGCCAGCAGCTTAGGTGAACCCCATAGCAATCAGCCCCAGCATTTT.

The chain uses TRBV12-3 or TRBV12-4 and TRBJ2-4; 7 bases fit TRBD1. The trim removed 5 bases at V and 1 base at J, leaving 8 bases unmatched. The length of the CDR3 is 16 residues. The CDR3 DNA follows: TGTGCCAGCAGTGCCGGGACAGCTTGGGCCAAAAACATTCAGTACTTC. This codes for CASSAGTAWAKNIQYF.

This clonotype was seen many times. CDR3 DNA: TGTGCCAGCAGCCTCCAAACAGGGGGCGGGAGTTCTGAAGCTTTCTTT. It translates to CASSLQTGGGSSEAFF. The V call is TRBV14, the J call TRBJ1-1; 9 positions match TRBD1. Germline CDR1 reads SGHDN; CDR2 reads FVKESK. The V gene end was trimmed by 4 bases and the J gene end by 6 bases; junction bases not matched to a gene: 12. The CDR3 runs to 16 residues.

In the case of this clonotype: This may arise from a read error, as a much more abundant clone is one base away. This sequence joins TRBV6-5 and TRBJ2-2; possibly TRBD1 or TRBD2 for D (5 bases each). CDR3 length: 13 residues. CDR1 is MNHEY and CDR2 is SVGAGI in the germline V gene. The V end lost 2 bases, the J end lost 7 bases, and 8 bases lay between the germline ends. The CDR3 bases are TGTGCCAGCAGTTACACAGGAGGCGGGGAGCTGTTTTTT. Translation gives CASSYTGGGELFF.

The chain links TRBV15 to TRBJ2-5; 7 bases match TRBD1. V was pared by 5 bases and J by 5 bases, with 8 bases of the junction left unmatched. The CDR3 loop spans 14 amino acids. Germline V gene lookup returns CDR1 LNHNV and CDR2 YYDKDF (reference sequence). CDR3 DNA: TGTGCCACCAGCCCCTACAAGACAGGGGAGACCCAGTACTTC. Translation gives CATSPYKTGETQYF. The full variable domain, with the rest looked up from reference TRBV15 and TRBJ2-5, is DAMVIQNPRYQVTQFGKPVTLSCSQTLNHNVMYWYQQKSSQAPKLLFHYYDKDFNNEADTPDNFQSRRPNTSFCFLDIRSPGLGDTAMYLCATSPYKTGETQYFGPGTRLLVL.

The chain employs TRBV19 and TRBJ2-5; no firm D call. This CDR3 comprises 14 residues. The V and J ends lost 5 bases and 3 bases respectively, with 13 bases between them. Germline assignment: CDR1 LNHDA and CDR2 SQIVND (reference sequence). This CDR3 is CASSVRAIEETQYF. The DNA for the CDR3 is TGTGCCAGTAGTGTAAGGGCTATCGAAGAGACCCAGTACTTC. The full variable domain, with the rest looked up from reference TRBV19 and TRBJ2-5, is DGGITQSPKYLFRKEGQNVTLSCEQNLNHDAMYWYRQDPGQGLRLIYYSQIVNDFQKGDIAEGYSVSREKKESFPLTVTSAQKNPTAFYLCASSVRAIEETQYFGPGTRLLVL.

This chain connects TRBV25-1 to TRBJ1-1; TRBD1 might be the D (5 bases). Per the germline V gene, CDR1 is MGHDK and CDR2 is SYGVNS. The CDR3 is 15 amino acids. V lost 9 bases to trimming and J lost 2 bases, with 19 bases between them. The CDR3 bases are TGTGCCAGTACGAAGGCTGGGACGGAAAACACTGAAGCTTTCTTT. Protein product: CASTKAGTENTEAFF.